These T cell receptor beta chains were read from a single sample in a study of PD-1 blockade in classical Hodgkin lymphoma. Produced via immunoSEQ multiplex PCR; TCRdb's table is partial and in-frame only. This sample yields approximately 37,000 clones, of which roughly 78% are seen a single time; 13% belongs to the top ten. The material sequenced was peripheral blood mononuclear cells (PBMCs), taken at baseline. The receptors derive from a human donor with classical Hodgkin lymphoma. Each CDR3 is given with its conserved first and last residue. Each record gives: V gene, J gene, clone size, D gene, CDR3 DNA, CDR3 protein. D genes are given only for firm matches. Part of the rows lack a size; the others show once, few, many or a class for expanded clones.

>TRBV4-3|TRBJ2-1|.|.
TGCGCCAGCAGCCAAGATAATGGACATGCCTACAATGAGCAGTTCTTC
CASSQDNGHAYNEQFF
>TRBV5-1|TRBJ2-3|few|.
TGCGCCAGCGCTGGGGGCTCCCGTCCAGATACGCAGTATTTT
CASAGGSRPDTQYF
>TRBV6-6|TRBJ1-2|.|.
TGTGCCAGCAGTCTCCGACAGGAAACTAACTATGGCTACACCTTC
CASSLRQETNYGYTF
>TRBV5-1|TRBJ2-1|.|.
TGCGCCAGCAGCTTGTATTACTCCTACAATGAGCAGTTCTTC
CASSLYYSYNEQFF
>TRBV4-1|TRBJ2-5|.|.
TGCGCCAGCAGCCAACTAGGGTCCCCGGGGGAGACCCAGTACTTC
CASSQLGSPGETQYF
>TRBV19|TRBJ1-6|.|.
TGTGCCAGTAGTAAAGGTGGCTACGTGGAGTATTCACCCCTCCACTTT
CASSKGGYVEYSPLHF
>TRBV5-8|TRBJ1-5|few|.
TGTGCCAGCAGCTTGGGCGTTCAGCCCCAGCATTTT
CASSLGVQPQHF
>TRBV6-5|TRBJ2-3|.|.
TGTGCCAGCAGGGGGTGGGGGGTTAGCACAGATACGCAGTATTTT
CASRGWGVSTDTQYF
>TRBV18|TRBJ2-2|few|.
TGTGCCAGCTCACCACGCACCGGGGAGCTGTTTTTT
CASSPRTGELFF
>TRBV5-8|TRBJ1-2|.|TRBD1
TGTGCCAGCACCCTGGACAGGGACCTGTATGGCTACACCTTC
CASTLDRDLYGYTF
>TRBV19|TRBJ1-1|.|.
TGTGCCAGTAGTACCTACGGCGATGAAGCTTTCTTT
CASSTYGDEAFF
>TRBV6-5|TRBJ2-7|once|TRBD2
TGTGCCAGCAGTGTAGCGGGGGGGCACTACGAGCAGTACTTC
CASSVAGGHYEQYF
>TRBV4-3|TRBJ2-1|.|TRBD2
TGCGCCAGCAGCCCGACTAGCGGGGGGGACAATGAGCAGTTCTTC
CASSPTSGGDNEQFF
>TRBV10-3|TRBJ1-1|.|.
TGTGCCATCAGTGAAACCATGGAGGCTGAAGCTTTCTTT
CAISETMEAEAFF
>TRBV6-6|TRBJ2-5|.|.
TGTGCCAGCAGGCCCGTGGGGGTTGAACAAGAGACCCAGTACTTC
CASRPVGVEQETQYF
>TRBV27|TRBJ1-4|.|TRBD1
TGTGCCAGCGGCCCCGGGACAGCTTATGAAAAACTGTTTTTT
CASGPGTAYEKLFF
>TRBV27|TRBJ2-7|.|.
TGTGCCAGCAGTCCCCATCCGTTGATCTCCCTCCTCTACGAGCAGTACTTC
CASSPHPLISLLYEQYF
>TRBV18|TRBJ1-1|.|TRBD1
TGTGCCAGCTCTCGGGACAGGGGCGAAGGGTCTGAAGCTTTCTTT
CASSRDRGEGSEAFF
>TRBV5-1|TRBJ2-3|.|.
TGCGCCAGCAGCTTGGCCCCGAGGGCAGATACGCAGTATTTT
CASSLAPRADTQYF
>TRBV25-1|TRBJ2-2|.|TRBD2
TGTGCCAGCAGTGCCCCTGGGGGGGCCGGGGAGCTGTTTTTT
CASSAPGGAGELFF
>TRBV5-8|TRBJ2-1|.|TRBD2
TGTGCCAGCAGCTTGGGGAGCCAGCGGGGGGGCCTTTATCTGGATGAGCAGTTCTTC
CASSLGSQRGGLYLDEQFF
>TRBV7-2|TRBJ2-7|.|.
TGTGCCAGCAGCGTTACCGCCCGGGGGGACAAGGACGAGCAGTACTTC
CASSVTARGDKDEQYF
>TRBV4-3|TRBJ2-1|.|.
TGCGCCAGCAGCCAAGAGTGGGAACCGAGCTCCTACAATGAGCAGTTCTTC
CASSQEWEPSSYNEQFF
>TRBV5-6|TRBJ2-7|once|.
TGTGCCAGCAGCCGTAACCAGGGTTACCTCTACGAGCAGTACTTC
CASSRNQGYLYEQYF